Given below is one T cell receptor (beta chain) in context. Its antigen is not known. This entry is derived from a study of cytomegalovirus exposure and HLA in healthy donors. As for the study in general: A subsequent analysis reported that the 95 to 150 validation repertoires were produced on the same platform that had also been used for the 600 to 700 first-cohort repertoires. Broader study findings: In vitro work confirmed that three CMV-associated chains recognize CMV antigens. Cytomegalovirus-associated status was assigned to 164 TCR beta chains.

CDR1 is SGHRS and CDR2 is YFSETQ in the germline V gene. This CDR3 has 12 residues. Deletions cut 2 bases from V and 4 bases from J, with 4 bases between. Repertoires were generated with immunoSEQ multiplex PCR, while TCRdb's copy carries only in-frame clones and drops some. The sample has 160,000 or so clones, around 89% seen once; the top ten hold around 3%. The chain couples TRBV5-1 to TRBJ2-1; D remains ambiguous. This clonotype was sampled from a man in his late teens or twenties in good health and CMV-seronegative. Sequences were obtained from PBMCs. CDR3 DNA sequence: TGCGCCAGCAGCTTTACTTACAATGAGCAGTTCTTC. Translated: CASSFTYNEQFF.